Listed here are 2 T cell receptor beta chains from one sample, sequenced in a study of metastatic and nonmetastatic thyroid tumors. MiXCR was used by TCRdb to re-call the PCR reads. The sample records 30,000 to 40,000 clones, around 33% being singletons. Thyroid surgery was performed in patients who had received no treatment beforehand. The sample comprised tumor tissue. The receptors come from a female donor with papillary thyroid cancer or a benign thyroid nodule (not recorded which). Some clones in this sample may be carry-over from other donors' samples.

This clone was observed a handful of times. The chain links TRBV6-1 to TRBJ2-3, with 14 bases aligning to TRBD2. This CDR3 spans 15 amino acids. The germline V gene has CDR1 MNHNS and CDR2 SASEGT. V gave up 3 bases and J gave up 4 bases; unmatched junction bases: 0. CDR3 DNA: TGTGCCAGCAGTGAGACTAGCGGGGGGGCAGATACGCAGTATTTT. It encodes CASSETSGGADTQYF.

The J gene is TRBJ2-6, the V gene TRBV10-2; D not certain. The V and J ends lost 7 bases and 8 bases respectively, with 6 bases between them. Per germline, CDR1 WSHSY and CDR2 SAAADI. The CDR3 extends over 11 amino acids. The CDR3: CASTFSNVLTF. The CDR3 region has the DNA TGCGCCAGCACGTTCTCCAACGTCCTGACTTTC.